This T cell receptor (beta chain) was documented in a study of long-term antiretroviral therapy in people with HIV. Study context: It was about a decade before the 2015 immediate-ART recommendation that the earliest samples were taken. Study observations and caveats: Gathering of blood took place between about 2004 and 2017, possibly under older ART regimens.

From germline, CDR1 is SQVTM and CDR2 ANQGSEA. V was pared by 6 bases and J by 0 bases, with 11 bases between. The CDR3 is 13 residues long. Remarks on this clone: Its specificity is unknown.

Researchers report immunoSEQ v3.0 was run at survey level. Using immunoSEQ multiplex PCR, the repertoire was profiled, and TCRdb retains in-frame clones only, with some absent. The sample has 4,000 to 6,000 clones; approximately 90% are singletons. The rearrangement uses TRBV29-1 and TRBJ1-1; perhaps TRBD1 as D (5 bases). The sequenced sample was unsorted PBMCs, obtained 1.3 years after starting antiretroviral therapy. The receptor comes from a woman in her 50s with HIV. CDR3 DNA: TGCAGCGTAAGGGGCCCTATGAACACTGAAGCTTTCTTT. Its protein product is CSVRGPMNTEAFF.